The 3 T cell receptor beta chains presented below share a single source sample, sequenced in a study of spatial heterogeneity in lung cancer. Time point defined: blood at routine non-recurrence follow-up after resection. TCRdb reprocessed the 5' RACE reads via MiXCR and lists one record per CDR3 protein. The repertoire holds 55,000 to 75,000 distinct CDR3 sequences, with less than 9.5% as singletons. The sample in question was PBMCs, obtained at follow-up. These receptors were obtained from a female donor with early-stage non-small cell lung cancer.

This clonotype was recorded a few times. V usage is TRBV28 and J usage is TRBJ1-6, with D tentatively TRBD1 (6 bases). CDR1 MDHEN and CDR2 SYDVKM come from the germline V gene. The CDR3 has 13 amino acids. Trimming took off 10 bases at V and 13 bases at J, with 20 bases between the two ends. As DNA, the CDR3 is TGTGCCACTTCCGGGACACCTCGGGTTCCCCTCCACTTT. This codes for CATSGTPRVPLHF.

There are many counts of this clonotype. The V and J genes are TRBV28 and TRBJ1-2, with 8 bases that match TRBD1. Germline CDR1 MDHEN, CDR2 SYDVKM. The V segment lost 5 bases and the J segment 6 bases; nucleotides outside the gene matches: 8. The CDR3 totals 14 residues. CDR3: CASSRTGLGDGYTF. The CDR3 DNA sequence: TGTGCCAGCAGTCGGACAGGGCTCGGAGATGGCTACACCTTC.

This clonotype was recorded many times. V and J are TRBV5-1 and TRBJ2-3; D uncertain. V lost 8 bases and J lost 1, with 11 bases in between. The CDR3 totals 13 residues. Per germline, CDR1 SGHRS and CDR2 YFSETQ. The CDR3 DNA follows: TGCGCCAGTTGGAAGGGTGGCACAGATACGCAGTATTTT. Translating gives CASWKGGTDTQYF. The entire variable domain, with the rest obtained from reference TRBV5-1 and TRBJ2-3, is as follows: KAGVTQTPRYLIKTRGQQVTLSCSPISGHRSVSWYQQTPGQGLQFLFEYFSETQRNKGNFPGRFSGRQFSNSRSEMNVSTLELGDSALYLCASWKGGTDTQYFGPGTRLTVL.